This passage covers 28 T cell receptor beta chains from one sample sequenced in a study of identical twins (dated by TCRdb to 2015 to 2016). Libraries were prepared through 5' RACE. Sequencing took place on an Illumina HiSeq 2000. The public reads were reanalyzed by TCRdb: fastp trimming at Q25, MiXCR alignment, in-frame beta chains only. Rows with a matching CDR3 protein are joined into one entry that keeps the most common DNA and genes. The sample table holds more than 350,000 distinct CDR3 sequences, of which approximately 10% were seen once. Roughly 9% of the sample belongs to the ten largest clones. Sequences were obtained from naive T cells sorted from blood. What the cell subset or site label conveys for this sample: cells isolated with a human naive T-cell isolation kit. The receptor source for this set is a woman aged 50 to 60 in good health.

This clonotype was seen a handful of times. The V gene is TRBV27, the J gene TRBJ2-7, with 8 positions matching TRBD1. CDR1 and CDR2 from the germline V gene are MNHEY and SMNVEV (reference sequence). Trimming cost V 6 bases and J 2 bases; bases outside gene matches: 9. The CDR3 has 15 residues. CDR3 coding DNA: TGTGCCAGCAGCCACGGGACAGGCGGCCCCTACGAGCAGTACTTC. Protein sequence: CASSHGTGGPYEQYF.

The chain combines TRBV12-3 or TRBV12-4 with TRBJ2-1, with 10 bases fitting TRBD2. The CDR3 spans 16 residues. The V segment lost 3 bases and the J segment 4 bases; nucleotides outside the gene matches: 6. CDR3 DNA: TGTGCCAGCAGTTTGAGTAGCGGGAGGTCTTACAATGAGCAGTTCTTC. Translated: CASSLSSGRSYNEQFF.

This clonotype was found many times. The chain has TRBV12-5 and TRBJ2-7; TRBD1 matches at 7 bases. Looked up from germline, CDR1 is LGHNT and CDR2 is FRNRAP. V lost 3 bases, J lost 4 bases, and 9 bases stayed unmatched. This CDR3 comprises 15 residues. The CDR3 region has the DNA TGTGCTAGTGGTTTCCCGACAGGGCCGGTGTACGAGCAGTACTTC. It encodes CASGFPTGPVYEQYF. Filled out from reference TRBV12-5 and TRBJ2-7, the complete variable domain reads DARVTQTPRHKVTEMGQEVTMRCQPILGHNTVFWYRQTMMQGLELLAYFRNRAPLDDSGMPKDRFSAEMPDATLATLKIQPSEPRDSAVYFCASGFPTGPVYEQYFGPGTRLTVT.

CDR3 residues: CATYGQTDTQYF. CDR3 sequence (DNA): TGTGCCACCTACGGACAAACAGATACGCAGTATTTT. The V gene is TRBV28, the J gene TRBJ2-3; perhaps TRBD1 as D (5 bases). Germline CDR1 reads MDHEN; CDR2 reads SYDVKM. CDR3 size: 12 residues. Between the trimmed V and J ends, which lost 10 bases and 3 bases, there was a span of 11 bases.

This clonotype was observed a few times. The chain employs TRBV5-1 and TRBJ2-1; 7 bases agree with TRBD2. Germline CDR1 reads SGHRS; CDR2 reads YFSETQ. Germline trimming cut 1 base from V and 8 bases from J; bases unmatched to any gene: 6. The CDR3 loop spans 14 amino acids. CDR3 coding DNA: TGCGCCAGCAGCTTGATAGGACTAGTCGATGAGCAGTTCTTC. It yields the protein CASSLIGLVDEQFF. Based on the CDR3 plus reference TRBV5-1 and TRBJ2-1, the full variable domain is KAGVTQTPRYLIKTRGQQVTLSCSPISGHRSVSWYQQTPGQGLQFLFEYFSETQRNKGNFPGRFSGRQFSNSRSEMNVSTLELGDSALYLCASSLIGLVDEQFFGPGTRLTVL.

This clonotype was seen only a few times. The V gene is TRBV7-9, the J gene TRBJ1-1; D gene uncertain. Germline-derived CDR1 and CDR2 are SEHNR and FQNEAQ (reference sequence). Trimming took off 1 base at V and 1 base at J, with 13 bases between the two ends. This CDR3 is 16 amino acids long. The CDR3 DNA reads TGTGCCAGCAGCTTAGGGCTTGTGGGTCGGAACACTGAAGCTTTCTTT. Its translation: CASSLGLVGRNTEAFF.

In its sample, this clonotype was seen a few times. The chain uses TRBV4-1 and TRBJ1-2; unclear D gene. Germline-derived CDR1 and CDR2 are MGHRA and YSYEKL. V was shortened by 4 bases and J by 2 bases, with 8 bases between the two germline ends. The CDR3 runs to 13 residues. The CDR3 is CASSPHDNYGYTF. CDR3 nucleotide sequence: TGCGCCAGCAGCCCTCACGACAACTATGGCTACACCTTC.

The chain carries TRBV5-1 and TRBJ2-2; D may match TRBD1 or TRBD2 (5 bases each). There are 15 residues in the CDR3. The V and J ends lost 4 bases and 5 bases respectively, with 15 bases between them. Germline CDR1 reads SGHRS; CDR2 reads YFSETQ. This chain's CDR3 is CASSTRDGKTGELFF. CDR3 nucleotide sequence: TGCGCCAGCAGCACCCGGGACGGCAAAACCGGGGAGCTGTTTTTT.

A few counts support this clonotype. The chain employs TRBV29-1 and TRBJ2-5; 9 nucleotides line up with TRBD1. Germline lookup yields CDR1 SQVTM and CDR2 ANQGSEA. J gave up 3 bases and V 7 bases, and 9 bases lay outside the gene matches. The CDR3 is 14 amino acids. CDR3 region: CSGGTGSWEETQYF. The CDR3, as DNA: TGCAGCGGGGGGACAGGGAGCTGGGAAGAGACCCAGTACTTC.

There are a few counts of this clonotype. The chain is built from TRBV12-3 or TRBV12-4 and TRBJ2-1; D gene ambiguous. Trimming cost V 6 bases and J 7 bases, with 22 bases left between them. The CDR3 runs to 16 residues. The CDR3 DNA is TGTGCCAGCAGCGTTCACCTCCCTATAAGACTGAATGAGCAGTTCTTC. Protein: CASSVHLPIRLNEQFF.

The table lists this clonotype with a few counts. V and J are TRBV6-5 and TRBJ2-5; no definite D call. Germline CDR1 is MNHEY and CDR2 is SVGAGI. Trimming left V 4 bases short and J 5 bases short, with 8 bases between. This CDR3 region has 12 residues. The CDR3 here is CASSSKSETQYF. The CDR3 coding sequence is TGTGCCAGCAGTTCCAAGTCGGAGACCCAGTACTTC.

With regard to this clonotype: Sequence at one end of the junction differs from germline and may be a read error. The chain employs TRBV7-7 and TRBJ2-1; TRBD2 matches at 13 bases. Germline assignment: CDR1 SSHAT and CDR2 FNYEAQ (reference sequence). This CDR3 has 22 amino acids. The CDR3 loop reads CASSLQSVLAGGPIISYNEQFF. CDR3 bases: TGTGCTAGCAGCCTCCAATCCGTACTAGCGGGAGGGCCTATTATATCCTACAATGAGCAGTTCTTC.

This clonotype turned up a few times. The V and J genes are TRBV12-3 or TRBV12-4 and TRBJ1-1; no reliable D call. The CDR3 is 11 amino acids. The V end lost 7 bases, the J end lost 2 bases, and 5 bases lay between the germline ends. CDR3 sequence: CASTINTEAFF. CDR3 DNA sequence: TGTGCCAGCACTATTAACACTGAAGCTTTCTTT.

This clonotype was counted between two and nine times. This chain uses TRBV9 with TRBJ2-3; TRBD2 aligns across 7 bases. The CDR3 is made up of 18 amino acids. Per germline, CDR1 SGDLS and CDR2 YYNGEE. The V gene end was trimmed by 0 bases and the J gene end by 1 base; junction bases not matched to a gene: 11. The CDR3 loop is CASSVGSNSGSRTDTQYF. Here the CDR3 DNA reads TGTGCCAGCAGCGTAGGGTCGAATAGCGGGTCTCGCACAGATACGCAGTATTTT.

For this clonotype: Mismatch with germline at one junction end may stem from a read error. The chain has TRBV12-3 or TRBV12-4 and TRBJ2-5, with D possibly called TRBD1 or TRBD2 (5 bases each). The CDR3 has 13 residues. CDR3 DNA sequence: TGTGCCAGCAGTTTGTTGGTGAGGGGAAAGGATTTCTTC. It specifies CASSLLVRGKDFF.

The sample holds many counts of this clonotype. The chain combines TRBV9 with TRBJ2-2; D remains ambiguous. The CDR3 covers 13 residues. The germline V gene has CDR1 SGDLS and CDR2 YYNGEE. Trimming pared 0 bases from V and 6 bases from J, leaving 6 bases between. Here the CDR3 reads CASSVGLAGELFF. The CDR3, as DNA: TGTGCCAGCAGCGTAGGCTTGGCCGGGGAGCTGTTTTTT.

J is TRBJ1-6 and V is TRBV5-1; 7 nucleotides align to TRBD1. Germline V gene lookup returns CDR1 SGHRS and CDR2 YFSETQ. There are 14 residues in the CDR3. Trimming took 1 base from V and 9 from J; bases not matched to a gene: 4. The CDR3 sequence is CASSLHRGGSPLHF. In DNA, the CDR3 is TGCGCCAGCAGCTTGCACAGGGGTGGTTCACCCCTCCACTTT. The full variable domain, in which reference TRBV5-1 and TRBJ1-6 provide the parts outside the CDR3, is KAGVTQTPRYLIKTRGQQVTLSCSPISGHRSVSWYQQTPGQGLQFLFEYFSETQRNKGNFPGRFSGRQFSNSRSEMNVSTLELGDSALYLCASSLHRGGSPLHFGNGTRLTVT.

The CDR3 loop is CASSTTSGNDIQYF. As DNA, the CDR3 is TGTGCCAGTAGTACGACTAGCGGTAATGACATTCAGTACTTC. The chain joins TRBV19 to TRBJ2-4; 9 nucleotides line up with TRBD2. Germline V gene lookup returns CDR1 LNHDA and CDR2 SQIVND (reference sequence). The junction had 6 bases not matched to a gene; V was cut back by 4 bases and J by 8 bases. The CDR3 length is 14 residues.

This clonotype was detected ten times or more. The chain's CDR3 is CASSQERAIDEQFF. The CDR3 coding sequence is TGCGCCAGCAGCCAAGAGAGGGCTATCGATGAGCAGTTCTTC. This chain uses TRBV4-1 with TRBJ2-1; TRBD2 might be the D (5 bases). From germline, CDR1 is MGHRA and CDR2 YSYEKL. There are 14 residues in the CDR3. V was shortened by 0 bases and J by 8 bases, with 11 bases between the two germline ends.

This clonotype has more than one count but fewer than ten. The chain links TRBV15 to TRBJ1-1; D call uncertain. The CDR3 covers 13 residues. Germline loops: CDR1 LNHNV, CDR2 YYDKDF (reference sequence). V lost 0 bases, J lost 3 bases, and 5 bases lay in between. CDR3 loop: CATSRDPDTEAFF. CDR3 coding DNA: TGTGCCACCAGCAGAGATCCGGACACTGAAGCTTTCTTT.

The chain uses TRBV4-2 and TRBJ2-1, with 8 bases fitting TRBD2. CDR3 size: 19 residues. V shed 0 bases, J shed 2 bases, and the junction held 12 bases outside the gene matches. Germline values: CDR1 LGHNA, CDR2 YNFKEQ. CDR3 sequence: CASSQDRGLGSGAYNEQFF. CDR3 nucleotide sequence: TGTGCCAGCAGCCAAGATCGGGGGCTGGGTAGCGGGGCCTACAATGAGCAGTTCTTC.

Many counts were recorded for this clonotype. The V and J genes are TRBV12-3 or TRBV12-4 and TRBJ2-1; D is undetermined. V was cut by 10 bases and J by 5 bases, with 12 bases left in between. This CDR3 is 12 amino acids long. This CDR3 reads CAIPSQDNEQFF. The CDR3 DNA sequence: TGTGCCATCCCGTCCCAGGACAATGAGCAGTTCTTC.

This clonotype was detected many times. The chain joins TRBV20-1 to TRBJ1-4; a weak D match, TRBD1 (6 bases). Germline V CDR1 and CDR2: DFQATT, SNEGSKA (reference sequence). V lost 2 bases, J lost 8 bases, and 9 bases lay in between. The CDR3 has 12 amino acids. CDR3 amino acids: CSARYQGEKLFF. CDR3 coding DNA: TGCAGTGCTAGATACCAGGGGGAAAAACTGTTTTTT.

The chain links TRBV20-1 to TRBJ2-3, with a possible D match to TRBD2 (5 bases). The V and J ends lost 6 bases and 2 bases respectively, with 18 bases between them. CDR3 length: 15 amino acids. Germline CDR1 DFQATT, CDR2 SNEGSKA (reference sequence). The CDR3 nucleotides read TGCAGTGCCGGTTCAGCGGAATTGAACACAGATACGCAGTATTTT. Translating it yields CSAGSAELNTDTQYF.

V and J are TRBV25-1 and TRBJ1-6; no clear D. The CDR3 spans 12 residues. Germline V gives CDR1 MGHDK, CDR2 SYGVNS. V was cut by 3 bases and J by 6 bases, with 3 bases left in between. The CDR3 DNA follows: TGTGCCAGCAGTGACTTTAATTCACCCCTCCACTTT. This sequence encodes CASSDFNSPLHF. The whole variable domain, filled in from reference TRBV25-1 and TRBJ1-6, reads EADIYQTPRYLVIGTGKKITLECSQTMGHDKMYWYQQDPGMELHLIHYSYGVNSTEKGDLSSESTVSRIRTEHFPLTLESARPSHTSQYLCASSDFNSPLHFGNGTRLTVT.

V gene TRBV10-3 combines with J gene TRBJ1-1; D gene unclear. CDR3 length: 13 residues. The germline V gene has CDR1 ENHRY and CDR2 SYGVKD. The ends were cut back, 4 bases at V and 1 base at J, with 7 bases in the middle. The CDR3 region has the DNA TGTGCCATCAGTGTGGGATCGAACACTGAAGCTTTCTTT. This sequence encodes CAISVGSNTEAFF.

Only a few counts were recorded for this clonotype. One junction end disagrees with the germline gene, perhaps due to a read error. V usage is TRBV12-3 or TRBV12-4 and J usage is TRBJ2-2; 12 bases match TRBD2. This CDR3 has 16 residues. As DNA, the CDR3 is TGTGCCAGCAGTCTAGCGGGGGGGGGGTCCCCCGGGGAGCTGTTTTTT. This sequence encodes CASSLAGGGSPGELFF.

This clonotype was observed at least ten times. The CDR3 sequence: CAIRDESGRTYNEQFF. CDR3 nucleotides: TGTGCCATCAGAGACGAGAGCGGGAGAACCTACAATGAGCAGTTCTTC. The chain carries TRBV10-3 and TRBJ2-1, with 8 bases matching TRBD2. CDR1 is ENHRY, CDR2 SYGVKD, per germline. The CDR3 length is 16 residues. The V segment lost 6 bases and the J segment 2 bases; nucleotides outside the gene matches: 9.